The 17 T cell receptor beta chains given below trace back to one sample, sequenced in a study of T cell repertoires in cytomegalovirus infection. TCRdb passed the reads through MiXCR, listing each CDR3 protein once. The table shows about 400,000 distinct CDR3 sequences, with 15% to 20% occurring only once. Sequenced input: PBMCs. The receptor source for this set is a human donor in good health (CMV status not recorded). Some clones in this sample may be carry-over from other donors' samples.

This clonotype was observed many times. The V and J genes are TRBV7-6 and TRBJ2-5; the match to TRBD1 covers 9 bases. The CDR3 sequence is 13 residues long. CDR1 is SGHVS, CDR2 FNYEAQ, per germline. J was trimmed by 8 bases and V by 4 bases; bases with no gene match: 5. CDR3 protein: CASSSGQGRTQYF. The CDR3 DNA sequence: TGTGCCAGCAGCTCGGGACAGGGCAGAACCCAGTACTTC.

V usage is TRBV5-4 and J usage is TRBJ2-3, with TRBD2 matching 11 bases. V was pared by 4 bases and J by 4 bases, with 5 bases of the junction left unmatched. Germline V gene data show CDR1 as SGHNT and CDR2 as YYREEE (reference sequence). The CDR3 is 15 residues long. CDR3: CASSGTSGSPDTQYF. The CDR3 DNA follows: TGTGCCAGCAGCGGGACTAGCGGTTCGCCAGATACGCAGTATTTT.

V is TRBV5-4 and J is TRBJ2-5, with TRBD2 matching 12 bases. CDR3 length: 15 amino acids. The junction had 6 bases not matched to a gene; V was cut back by 4 bases and J by 5 bases. Germline values: CDR1 SGHNT, CDR2 YYREEE (reference sequence). DNA for the CDR3: TGTGCCAGCAGCCTCCTAGCGGGAGGGATGGAGACCCAGTACTTC. It specifies CASSLLAGGMETQYF.

The chain uses TRBV27 and TRBJ2-3, with TRBD1 identical over 7 bases. The germline V gene has CDR1 MNHEY and CDR2 SMNVEV (reference sequence). The CDR3 totals 15 residues. J was trimmed by 4 bases and V by 10 bases; bases with no gene match: 14. CDR3 in amino acids: CATSPTGRFADTQYF. CDR3 nucleotide sequence: TGTGCCACTTCGCCGACAGGGAGATTCGCAGATACGCAGTATTTT.

The rearrangement links TRBV27 to TRBJ2-2, with D possibly being TRBD2 (5 bases). Germline CDR1 MNHEY, CDR2 SMNVEV (reference sequence). The CDR3 runs to 15 residues. The V end was cut by 5 bases, the J end by 5 bases, with 15 bases between. In DNA, the CDR3 is TGTGCCAGCAGTCCCTCCACGAGAGGGACCGGGGAGCTGTTTTTT. Its protein product is CASSPSTRGTGELFF.

The V call is TRBV4-3, the J call TRBJ2-1, with 7 positions matching TRBD2. CDR3 length equals 19 residues. The junction had 17 bases not matched to a gene; V was cut back by 4 bases and J by 2 bases. Looked up from germline, CDR1 is LGHNA and CDR2 is YSLEER. This chain's CDR3 is CASSPEDLGASGTYNEQFF. In nucleotides, the CDR3 is TGCGCCAGCAGCCCCGAGGACTTGGGAGCTAGCGGAACCTACAATGAGCAGTTCTTC.

This clonotype was detected only a few times. This chain joins TRBV7-9 and TRBJ2-7, with D hard to call. From germline, CDR1 is SEHNR and CDR2 FQNEAQ (reference sequence). The CDR3 loop spans 14 amino acids. The V and J ends lost 2 bases and 7 bases respectively, with 15 bases between them. The CDR3: CASSLLRSDLEQYF. The DNA for the CDR3 is TGTGCCAGCAGCTTATTGCGATCTGACCTAGAGCAGTACTTC.

The V and J genes are TRBV20-1 and TRBJ2-7, with unresolved D. Germline CDR1 is DFQATT and CDR2 is SNEGSKA (reference sequence). The length of the CDR3 is 14 residues. V lost 3 bases to trimming and J lost 2 bases, with 14 bases between them. The CDR3 sequence is CSASPMTDTYEQYF. CDR3 bases: TGCAGTGCTAGTCCTATGACTGATACCTACGAGCAGTACTTC.

This chain joins TRBV11-2 and TRBJ2-5, with 9 bases fitting TRBD1. The CDR3 runs 14 residues. Trimming took 2 bases from V and 5 from J; bases not matched to a gene: 3. Germline values: CDR1 SGHAT, CDR2 FQNNGV. CDR3 in amino acids: CASSLRDRAETQYF. The CDR3 nucleotides are TGTGCCAGCAGCTTACGGGACAGGGCGGAGACCCAGTACTTC.

This clonotype was counted once. Germline and junction disagree at one end, which may indicate a read error. The genes are TRBV7-2 and TRBJ1-2; possible D gene TRBD1, 6 bases. This CDR3 is 15 amino acids long. Looked up from germline, CDR1 is SGHTA and CDR2 is FQGNSA. The CDR3: CASSLGAGALYAYPF. DNA for the CDR3: TGTGCCAGCAGCTTAGGGGCAGGGGCCCTATATGCCTACCCCTTC.

This clonotype was seen a few times. The rearrangement joins TRBV11-2 to TRBJ2-5; D might be TRBD1 or TRBD2, each matching 5 bases. Germline-derived CDR1 and CDR2 are SGHAT and FQNNGV. CDR3 size: 13 residues. V shed 3 bases and J shed 1 base, with 6 bases lying between them. The CDR3 spells CASSFGAQETQYF. The CDR3 DNA reads as TGTGCCAGCAGCTTCGGGGCCCAAGAGACCCAGTACTTC.

This clonotype was seen a few times. The chain carries TRBV20-1 and TRBJ2-7, with D perhaps TRBD2 (6 bases). The germline V gene has CDR1 DFQATT and CDR2 SNEGSKA (reference sequence). The CDR3 spans 14 residues. V was pared by 5 bases and J by 0 bases, with 14 bases between. CDR3 DNA sequence: TGCAGTGCTGAGACTAGTTTGCGCTCCTACGAGCAGTACTTC. This sequence encodes CSAETSLRSYEQYF.

This clonotype was seen only a few times. This chain uses TRBV5-4 with TRBJ1-3, with D unresolved. The germline gives CDR1 SGHNT, CDR2 YYREEE (reference sequence). The CDR3 has 15 residues. Trimming took 7 bases from V and 3 from J, leaving 17 bases between them. This CDR3 is CASAEIRDYGNTIYF. The CDR3 DNA reads as TGTGCCAGCGCCGAGATCCGGGATTATGGAAACACCATATATTTT.

The CDR3 sequence is CASSLDRLAGETQYF. Here the CDR3 DNA reads TGTGCCAGCAGCTTAGATCGCCTAGCGGGAGAGACCCAGTACTTC. J is TRBJ2-5 and V is TRBV11-2; 8 nucleotides match TRBD2. Germline lookup yields CDR1 SGHAT and CDR2 FQNNGV. This CDR3 is 15 amino acids long. The V gene end was trimmed by 0 bases and the J gene end by 4 bases; junction bases not matched to a gene: 4.

This clonotype appeared many times. The chain employs TRBV7-8 and TRBJ2-3, with D tentatively TRBD1 (6 bases). Germline values: CDR1 SGHVS, CDR2 FQNEAQ. Between the trimmed V and J ends, which lost 3 bases and 2 bases, there was a span of 9 bases. CDR3 length: 14 residues. The CDR3 sequence: CASSFRTDTDTQYF. The CDR3 DNA is TGTGCCAGCAGCTTTCGGACAGACACAGATACGCAGTATTTT. The full variable domain, rest sourced from reference TRBV7-8 and TRBJ2-3, is GAGVSQSPRYKVAKRGQDVALRCDPISGHVSLFWYQQALGQGPEFLTYFQNEAQLDKSGLPSDRFFAERPEGSVSTLKIQRTQQEDSAVYLCASSFRTDTDTQYFGPGTRLTVL.

The chain carries TRBV11-2 and TRBJ2-5; no clear D gene. CDR3 size: 12 residues. CDR1 and CDR2 (germline): SGHAT, FQNNGV. The V gene lost 3 bases and the J gene lost 5 bases, with 7 bases spanning the gap. The CDR3 DNA is TGTGCCAGCAGCTTCGAAGTGGAGACCCAGTACTTC. Translated, it gives CASSFEVETQYF.

This rearrangement joins TRBV29-1 to TRBJ1-1; TRBD1 is a possible D gene (6 bases). Trimming shortened V by 1 base and J by 3 bases, and 12 bases separated the two germline ends. From germline, CDR1 is SQVTM and CDR2 ANQGSEA. The CDR3 totals 14 residues. CDR3 residues: CSVEGWTDDTEAFF. In nucleotides, the CDR3 is TGCAGCGTTGAAGGGTGGACAGACGACACTGAAGCTTTCTTT.